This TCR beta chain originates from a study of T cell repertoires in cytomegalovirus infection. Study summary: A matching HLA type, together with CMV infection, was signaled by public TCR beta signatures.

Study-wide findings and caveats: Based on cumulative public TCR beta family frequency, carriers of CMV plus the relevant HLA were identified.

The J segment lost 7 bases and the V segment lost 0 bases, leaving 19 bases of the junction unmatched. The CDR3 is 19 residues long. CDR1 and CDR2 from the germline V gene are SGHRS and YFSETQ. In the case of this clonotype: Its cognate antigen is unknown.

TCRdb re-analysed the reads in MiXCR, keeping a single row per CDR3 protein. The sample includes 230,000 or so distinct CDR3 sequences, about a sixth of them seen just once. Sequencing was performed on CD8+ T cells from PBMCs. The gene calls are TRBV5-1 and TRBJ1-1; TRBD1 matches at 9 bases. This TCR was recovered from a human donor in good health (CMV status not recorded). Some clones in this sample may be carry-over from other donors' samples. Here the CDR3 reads CASSLASRDRVPGGVEAFF. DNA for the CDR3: TGCGCCAGCAGCTTGGCTAGTAGGGACAGGGTTCCTGGTGGGGTTGAAGCTTTCTTT.